This entry features one TCR beta chain sequence. V shed 1 base and J shed 2 bases, with 14 bases lying between them. Germline CDR1 reads SGDLS; CDR2 reads YYNGEE. The CDR3 loop spans 16 amino acids. The data derive from a study of blood T cells in healthy people across ages. A second PCR, run for about 7 to 11 cycles, used a sample-barcoded 5' primer plus a J-beta primer mix. Every cDNA molecule bore a tag from a template-switch adaptor containing 12 random nucleotides. TCRdb itself ran the 5' RACE reads through MiXCR, one entry per CDR3 protein. The data contain approximately 2,000,000 distinct CDR3 sequences, approximately 39% of them singletons.

Sample: blood. This sequence was found in a human donor in good health. The V and J genes are TRBV9 and TRBJ2-3, with a weak D call TRBD2 (7 bases). CDR3 sequence (DNA): TGTGCCAGCAGCGTACGGAGGGGGGGCTCCACAGATACGCAGTATTTT. Encoded protein: CASSVRRGGSTDTQYF.